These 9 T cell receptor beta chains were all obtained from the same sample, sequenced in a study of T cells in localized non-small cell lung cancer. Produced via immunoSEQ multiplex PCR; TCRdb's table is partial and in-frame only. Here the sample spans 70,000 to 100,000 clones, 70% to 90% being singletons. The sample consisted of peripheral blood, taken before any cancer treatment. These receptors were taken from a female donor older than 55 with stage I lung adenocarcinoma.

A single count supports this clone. CDR3 in DNA: TGTGCCAGCAGCTCCCCTAATCAGCCCCAGCATTTT. Its protein is CASSSPNQPQHF. The chain recombines TRBV7-9 with TRBJ1-5; D not resolved. The CDR3 totals 12 residues. The germline V gene encodes CDR1 SEHNR and CDR2 FQNEAQ (reference sequence). V gave up 4 bases and J gave up 4 bases, with 5 bases separating them. Based on the CDR3 plus reference TRBV7-9 and TRBJ1-5, the full variable domain is DTGVSQNPRHKITKRGQNVTFRCDPISEHNRLYWYRQTLGQGPEFLTYFQNEAQLEKSRLLSDRFSAERPKGSFSTLEIQRTEQGDSAMYLCASSSPNQPQHFGDGTRLSIL.

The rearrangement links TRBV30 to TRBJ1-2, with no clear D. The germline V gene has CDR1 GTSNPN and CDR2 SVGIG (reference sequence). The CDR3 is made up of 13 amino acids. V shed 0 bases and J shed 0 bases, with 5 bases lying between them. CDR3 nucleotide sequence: TGTGCCTGGAGTGTAACGGCTAACTATGGCTACACCTTC. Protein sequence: CAWSVTANYGYTF.

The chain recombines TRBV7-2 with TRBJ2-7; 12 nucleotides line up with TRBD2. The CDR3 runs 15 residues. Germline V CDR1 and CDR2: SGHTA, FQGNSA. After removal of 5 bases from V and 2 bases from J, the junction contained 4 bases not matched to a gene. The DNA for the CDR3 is TGTGCCAGCAGCATACCTAGCGGGAGGGCCTACGAGCAGTACTTC. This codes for CASSIPSGRAYEQYF.

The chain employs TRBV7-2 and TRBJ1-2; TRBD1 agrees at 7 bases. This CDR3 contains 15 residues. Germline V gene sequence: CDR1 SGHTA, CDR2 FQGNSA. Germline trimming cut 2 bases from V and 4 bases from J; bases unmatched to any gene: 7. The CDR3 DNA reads TGTGCCAGCAGCTTAAGACAGGGACCTATCTATGGCTACACCTTC. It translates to CASSLRQGPIYGYTF.

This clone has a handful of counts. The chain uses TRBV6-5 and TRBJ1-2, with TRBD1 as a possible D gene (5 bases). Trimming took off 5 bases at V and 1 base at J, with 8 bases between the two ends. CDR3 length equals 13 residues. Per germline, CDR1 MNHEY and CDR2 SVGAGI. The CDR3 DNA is TGTGCCAGCAGTGTCAGGGATAACTATGGCTACACCTTC. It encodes CASSVRDNYGYTF.

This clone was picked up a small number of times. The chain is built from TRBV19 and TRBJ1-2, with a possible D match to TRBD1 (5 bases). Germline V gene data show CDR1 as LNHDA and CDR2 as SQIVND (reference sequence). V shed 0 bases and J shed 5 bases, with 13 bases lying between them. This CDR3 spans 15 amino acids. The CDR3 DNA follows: TGTGCCAGTAGTATAGATCGCCGGACATCTTATGGCTACACCTTC. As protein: CASSIDRRTSYGYTF.

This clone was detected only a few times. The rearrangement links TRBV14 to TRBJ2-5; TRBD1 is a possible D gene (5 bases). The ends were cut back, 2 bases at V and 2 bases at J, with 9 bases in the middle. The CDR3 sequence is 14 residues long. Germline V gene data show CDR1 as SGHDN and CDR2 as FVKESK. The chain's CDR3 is CASSQWRQQETQYF. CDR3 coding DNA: TGTGCCAGCAGCCAATGGAGACAGCAAGAGACCCAGTACTTC. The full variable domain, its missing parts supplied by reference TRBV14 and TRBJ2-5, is EAGVTQFPSHSVIEKGQTVTLRCDPISGHDNLYWYRRVMGKEIKFLLHFVKESKQDESGMPNNRFLAERTGGTYSTLKVQPAELEDSGVYFCASSQWRQQETQYFGPGTRLLVL.

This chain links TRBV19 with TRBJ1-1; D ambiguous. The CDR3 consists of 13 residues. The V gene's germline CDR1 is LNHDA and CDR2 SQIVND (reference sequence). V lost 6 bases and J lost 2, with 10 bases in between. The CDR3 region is CASRALINTEAFF. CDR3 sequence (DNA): TGTGCCAGTAGGGCCTTAATTAACACTGAAGCTTTCTTT.

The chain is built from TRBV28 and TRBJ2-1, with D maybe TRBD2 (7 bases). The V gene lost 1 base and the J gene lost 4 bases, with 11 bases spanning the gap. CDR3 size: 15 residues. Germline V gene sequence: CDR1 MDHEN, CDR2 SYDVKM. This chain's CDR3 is CASSLLGGRYNEQFF. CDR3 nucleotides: TGTGCCAGCAGTTTATTGGGGGGGCGTTACAATGAGCAGTTCTTC.